This TCR beta chain was sequenced in a study of blood T cell repertoires in COVID-19 (dated by TCRdb to about 2020). In terms of the full investigation: Collaborator samples came from the United States, Italy and Spain and covered acute and convalescent phases of COVID-19. The prospective study material was composed of cDNA or gDNA derived from T cells, B-cell-depleted T cells, or PBMCs. The dataset comprised deeply sampled blood TCRbeta repertoires from subjects exposed to, actively infected with, or recovered from COVID-19. The repertoires were released in a freely available public database meant as a resource for research on the immune response to SARS-CoV-2. The samples were drawn from the first 160 participants of the ongoing ImmuneRACE study and from roughly 1,300 subjects provided by 6 global collaborators. Nearly every sample came with metadata listing a de-identified subject ID, COVID-19 status, age in years and sex. Where available, HLA class I and class II types were obtained from metadata supplied by the sample provider rather than from assay-based typing.

The study at large found these results: Clinical and demographic metadata were provided uncurated, with the amount varying by source and participant.

This clone was counted a single time. What antigen it recognizes has not been identified. Base qualities are not at hand, and no much larger clone is one base apart. Collaborating institutions collected whole blood in K2EDTA tubes following their own protocols. For TCRbeta analysis, collaborators shipped samples as frozen whole blood, isolated PBMCs, or DNA extracted from either of those sample types. Taken from the germline V gene, the CDR1 and CDR2 loops are MNHEY and SVGAGI. CDR3 length: 15 amino acids, cysteine to phenylalanine. Kept here is only the CDR3 DNA, which spans 45 bases and is read in frame from base 1. V is shortened by 2 bases, J by 1 base, and the region joining them spans 10 bases. TCRbeta CDR3 regions were amplified from genomic DNA by means of the immunoSEQ Assay, a bias-controlled multiplex PCR. Regarding the original processing steps: The number of nucleated cells in each sample was estimated from the amplification of reference gene primers within the assay. To quantify the absolute abundance of each unique TCRbeta CDR3 rearrangement, sequence reads were collapsed and filtered. Productive Simpson clonality was computed per sample as the square root of Simpson's diversity index over productive rearrangements. The source is immuneACCESS, and TCRdb retained only in-frame sequences with V and J called. Part of the clones is not carried over; for the studies checked, unresolved V genes explain less than half of this, and the remainder is unexplained. That table is the source of V, J and clone size, and D and trimming were worked out from the DNA. This sample is represented by 97,000 or so clones; just over 90% of them were singletons. Just over 5% of the sample is taken by the ten largest.

This receptor was identified in a man aged 50-60 years with acute or convalescent COVID-19. Sequencing used peripheral blood. The receptor chain draws on TRBV6-5 and TRBJ2-3; the D region possibly corresponds to TRBD2 (6 bases align). The CDR3 has the sequence CASSYGGIGTDTQYF. The DNA is TGTGCCAGCAGTTACGGGGGGATCGGCACAGATACGCAGTATTTT.